Listed below are T cell receptor beta chains from one sample, sequenced in a study of T cell responses to AZD1222 COVID-19 vaccine. The assay was immunoSEQ multiplex PCR, and TCRdb's table has in-frame clones only and misses some. The table shows under 150,000 clones, with 80% to 90% occurring only once. The sequencing here drew on peripheral blood, taken on day 0 of MenACWY control vaccination. These receptors all come from an adult in good health. The CDR3 runs from the conserved cysteine through the conserved F or W. A D gene is named only where the DNA matches it firmly. Only part of the rows carry a size: once, few, many, or a class if the clone is expanded.

.	TRBV7-8	TRBJ2-1	.	TGTGCCAGCAGCTTAGTCACTCTCAATGAGCAGTTCTTC	CASSLVTLNEQFF
.	TRBV30	TRBJ1-2	.	TGTGCCTGGAGGAGACTACTCAGGGGTATTGGCTACACCTTC	CAWRRLLRGIGYTF
.	TRBV5-1	TRBJ1-2	.	TGCGCCAGCAGAGAGGACGAAAACTATGGCTACACCTTC	CASREDENYGYTF
TRBD1	TRBV28	TRBJ1-2	.	TGTGCCAGCAGTTATGGACAGGGCATTCACCTTGGCTACACCTTC	CASSYGQGIHLGYTF
TRBD1	TRBV28	TRBJ1-5	.	TGTGCCAGCAGTTCCAGGGGACAGGGAAATAAGCCCCAGCATTTT	CASSSRGQGNKPQHF
TRBD1	TRBV10-2	TRBJ1-6	.	TGCGCCAGCAGCGAGACAGGGTCGGATAATTCACCCCTCCACTTT	CASSETGSDNSPLHF
TRBD2	TRBV5-1	TRBJ2-4	.	TGCGCCAGCAGCTTTCCGACTAGCGGGGGGGCCGGCATTCAGTACTTC	CASSFPTSGGAGIQYF
.	TRBV6-5	TRBJ1-1	.	TGTGCCAGCAGTTACTCGAACAGGCCTAACACTGAAGCTTTCTTT	CASSYSNRPNTEAFF
.	TRBV3-1/TRBV3-2	TRBJ2-5	.	TGTGCCAGCAGCCATTCACACTTAGGGTGGTTTGGGACCCAAGAGACCCAGTACTTC	CASSHSHLGWFGTQETQYF
.	TRBV6-5	TRBJ2-2	few	TGTGCCCAACGGGGATCGAACACCGGGGAGCTGTTTTTT	CAQRGSNTGELFF
.	TRBV28	TRBJ1-1	.	TGTGCCAGCAGTTTGTTAGTGAACACTGAAGCTTTCTTT	CASSLLVNTEAFF
.	TRBV9	TRBJ2-3	.	TGTGCCAGCAGCCCCCGGCGGGAACCTAGCACAGATACGCAGTATTTT	CASSPRREPSTDTQYF
.	TRBV10-3	TRBJ2-7	.	TGTGCCATCACCACCGGGCTCGACCCCTACGAGCAGTACTTC	CAITTGLDPYEQYF
TRBD2	TRBV4-2	TRBJ2-1	.	TGTGCCAGCAGCCCCGTGTCGGGGACTAGCGGCAATGAGCAGTTCTTC	CASSPVSGTSGNEQFF
.	TRBV28	TRBJ2-7	.	TGTGCCAGCAGTTTCTCCCGGGCTGCTTCCTACGAGCAGTACTTC	CASSFSRAASYEQYF
TRBD1	TRBV15	TRBJ1-4	once	TGTGCCACCAGCAGGTCGGGACAGCCTAATGAAAAACTGTTTTTT	CATSRSGQPNEKLFF
TRBD1	TRBV28	TRBJ1-2	.	TGTGCCAGCAGTTTATCGGGACAGAACTATGGCTACACCTTC	CASSLSGQNYGYTF
TRBD2	TRBV18	TRBJ2-1	.	TGTGCCAGCTCACCACACCTGACTAGCGGGGATCCCTCCTACAATGAGCAGTTCTTC	CASSPHLTSGDPSYNEQFF
.	TRBV5-4	TRBJ1-4	once	TGTGCCAGCAGCTTGGACCGAGGGATAAAACTGTTTTTT	CASSLDRGIKLFF
TRBD1	TRBV20-1	TRBJ2-4	.	TGCAGTACGGACAGGGTGAACATTCAGTACTTC	CSTDRVNIQYF
.	TRBV7-9	TRBJ1-4	once	TGTGCCAGCAGCTTTATCACCTCAGTCGAAAAACTGTTTTTT	CASSFITSVEKLFF
.	TRBV7-8	TRBJ1-2	.	TGTGCCAGCAGCTCGACAGAGACCTCGTATGGCTACACCTTC	CASSSTETSYGYTF
.	TRBV30	TRBJ1-3	few	TGTGCCTGGAGTCCAATTGACCGGCCCTCTGGAAACACCATATATTTT	CAWSPIDRPSGNTIYF
.	TRBV18	TRBJ2-2	.	TGTGCCAGCTCACACTACGACAGAAAGAACACCGGGGAGCTGTTTTTT	CASSHYDRKNTGELFF
TRBD2	TRBV7-2	TRBJ2-2	once	TGTGCCAGCAGCTCGAGCCTCGGGGGGGCTCGCACCGGGGAGCTGTTTTTT	CASSSSLGGARTGELFF
TRBD1	TRBV10-1	TRBJ1-1	.	TGCGCCAGCAGTGAGGGACAGGGGAAGGATACTGAAGCTTTCTTT	CASSEGQGKDTEAFF
.	TRBV2	TRBJ2-5	.	TGTGCCAGCACCGGGGTACATACCAAGGAGACCCAGTACTTC	CASTGVHTKETQYF
.	TRBV28	TRBJ1-2	.	TGTGCCAGCAGTTTAGGGCAGGGCCTCTATGGCTACACCTTC	CASSLGQGLYGYTF
TRBD2	TRBV30	TRBJ2-1	.	TGTGCCTGGAGTGGCGGGACTAGCCCCAAACCTACACACTCCTACAATGAGCAGTTCTTC	CAWSGGTSPKPTHSYNEQFF
TRBD2	TRBV2	TRBJ2-2	.	TGTGCCAGCAGGGGCGCTAGCGGGGTGAACACCGGGGAGCTGTTTTTT	CASRGASGVNTGELFF
TRBD1	TRBV19	TRBJ2-4	.	TGTGCCAGTAGTTCTCGGACAGGGACGAACATTCAGTACTTC	CASSSRTGTNIQYF
.	TRBV7-2	TRBJ2-1	.	TGTGCCAGCAGTCAATTTAGCGGCTATTACAATGAGCAGTTCTTC	CASSQFSGYYNEQFF
.	TRBV6-6	TRBJ1-5	.	TGTGCCAGCAGTTACCCCCAAATGGAAGGGAATCAGCCCCAGCATTTT	CASSYPQMEGNQPQHF
TRBD1	TRBV27	TRBJ2-1	few	TGTGCCAGCAAGGGACAGGGGAGGCTTTTAGAGCAGTTCTTC	CASKGQGRLLEQFF
TRBD1	TRBV5-8	TRBJ1-6	.	TGTGCCAGCAGCATACGGGACAGCGCGAATTCACCCCTCCACTTT	CASSIRDSANSPLHF
.	TRBV29-1	TRBJ1-4	.	TGCAGCGTTGCAGGGACTAATGAAAAACTGTTTTTT	CSVAGTNEKLFF
.	TRBV11-2	TRBJ1-4	.	TGTGCCAGCAGCCCGAGAGACGGGGCGGCTAATGAAAAACTGTTTTTT	CASSPRDGAANEKLFF
TRBD2	TRBV5-4	TRBJ2-7	.	TGTGCCAGCAGCAGTAGCGGGGGGGCCTTGATCCTCGAGCAGTACTTC	CASSSSGGALILEQYF
TRBD1	TRBV6-5	TRBJ2-7	.	TGTGCCAGCAGTACCGGGACAGGGGTTGACTACGAGCAGTACTTC	CASSTGTGVDYEQYF
.	TRBV5-5	TRBJ2-1	.	TGTGCCAGCAATCCTGTCCACAATGAGCAGTTCTTC	CASNPVHNEQFF
.	TRBV7-2	TRBJ2-3	.	TGTGCCAGCAGCTTAGGAGGAGCTTCCGAGACAGATACGCAGTATTTT	CASSLGGASETDTQYF
.	TRBV7-9	TRBJ1-6	.	TGTGCCAGCAGCTCGGACAGCAACAATTCACCCCTCCACTTT	CASSSDSNNSPLHF
TRBD1	TRBV7-8	TRBJ1-5	.	TGTGCCAGCAGCACGGGACAGAATAGGGATAGCAATCAGCCCCAGCATTTT	CASSTGQNRDSNQPQHF
TRBD1	TRBV28	TRBJ1-5	.	TGTGCCAGCAGTGCCCTTTCGGACAGGGGCAGGAGCAATCAGCCCCAGCATTTT	CASSALSDRGRSNQPQHF
.	TRBV4-1	TRBJ1-6	.	TGCGCCAGCAGCCCCCGGCGTAACAATTCACCCCTCCACTTT	CASSPRRNNSPLHF
TRBD2	TRBV4-3	TRBJ2-3	.	TGCGCCAGCAGCCAGAGCCCAGCGGGGGGGGGCACAGATACGCAGTATTTT	CASSQSPAGGGTDTQYF
TRBD2	TRBV15	TRBJ2-3	.	TGTGCCACCAGCAGAGGTCCTGGCGGGGGGGCCACAGATACGCAGTATTTT	CATSRGPGGGATDTQYF
TRBD2	TRBV5-1	TRBJ2-2	.	TGCGCCAGCACCGGGGGGGTCTTTTTGTCGAACACCGGGGAGCTGTTTTTT	CASTGGVFLSNTGELFF
TRBD1	TRBV28	TRBJ2-7	.	TGTGCCAGCAGTTTTTACGGACAGGAATACTTC	CASSFYGQEYF
TRBD1	TRBV6-2/TRBV6-3	TRBJ2-3	.	TGTGCCAGCAGTTACTTACAGGGGGCGCGGTCCACAGATACGCAGTATTTT	CASSYLQGARSTDTQYF
.	TRBV6-5	TRBJ1-6	.	TGTGCCATCCGCGGAGGGGACTCCTATAATTCACCCCTCCACTTT	CAIRGGDSYNSPLHF
.	TRBV28	TRBJ1-6	.	TGTGCCAGCACTTTACCATTGGGTAACGGTTCACCCCTCCACTTT	CASTLPLGNGSPLHF
.	TRBV28	TRBJ1-2	.	TGTGCCAGCAGTTTGGGGGCGCGTAGCTATGGCTACACCTTC	CASSLGARSYGYTF
.	TRBV6-5	TRBJ1-2	.	TGTGCCAGCAGGCGGGACACGGACTACACCTTC	CASRRDTDYTF
.	TRBV27	TRBJ1-2	.	TGTGCCAGCAGAACCATCAGGGATGGCTATGGCTACACCTTC	CASRTIRDGYGYTF
.	TRBV10-3	TRBJ2-5	once	TGTGCCATCAGTGGTGTGGGGATTCAAGAGACCCAGTACTTC	CAISGVGIQETQYF
.	TRBV7-8	TRBJ1-3	few	TGTGCCAGCAGCTTAGCCCCCTATGTCTCTGGAAACACCATATATTTT	CASSLAPYVSGNTIYF
TRBD2	TRBV9	TRBJ2-3	once	TGTGCCAGCAGCGTAGCTACGAGCGGGGGGTACTCAGATACGCAGTATTTT	CASSVATSGGYSDTQYF